This T cell receptor (beta chain) was sequenced in a study of Ad26.COV2.S vaccination and SARS-CoV-2 variants. This table comes from immunoSEQ multiplex PCR, and its TCRdb copy is limited to in-frame clones, with some not included. The table includes about 480,000 clones, around 88% detected once. Per germline, CDR1 GTSNPN and CDR2 SVGIG (reference sequence). The CDR3 covers 14 residues. V lost 0 bases, J lost 6 bases, and 11 bases lay in between. The treatment denotes: over 15 received Ad26.COV2.S at low or high dose, single or two shots; roughly 5 received placebo; per-sample allocation not given. Vaccine and placebo recipients were sampled on day 63 after the first injection. The donor's status was that of an adult aged 18-55 years in Boston. Wuhan-strain SARS-CoV-2 spike was expressed by the Ad26 vector that made up the vaccine.

The input for sequencing was peripheral blood, taken in a trial of Ad26.COV2.S vaccine versus placebo. The rearrangement uses TRBV30 and TRBJ2-2, with D maybe TRBD2 (5 bases). The receptor was isolated from a person aged 18 to 65 who received the Ad26.COV2.S COVID-19 vaccine or a placebo. The CDR3 DNA reads as TGTGCCTGGAGTGTGGACGGGGTTCCCGGGGAGCTGTTTTTT. Its translation is CAWSVDGVPGELFF.